This passage covers 25 T cell receptor beta chains from one sample sequenced in a study of shared clonotypes between healthy human individuals. Sequencing was performed with immunoSEQ multiplex PCR; in TCRdb, only in-frame clones are kept and a portion is missing. The sample yields millions of clones, 85% to 95% seen once. Sequenced: naive CD4+ T cells sorted from blood. Documented subset: CD45RA+ positively selected. These receptors originate from a man between 18 and 35 years old in good health.

The rearrangement uses TRBV6-1 and TRBJ1-2; D might be TRBD1 (5 bases). Looked up from germline, CDR1 is MNHNS and CDR2 is SASEGT. CDR3 length equals 12 residues. V lost 7 bases to trimming and J lost 5 bases, with 11 bases between them. The CDR3: CASTNEGYGYTF. The CDR3 DNA sequence: TGTGCCAGCACAAATGAGGGGTATGGCTACACCTTC.

This chain connects TRBV5-1 to TRBJ2-5, with no clear D. The germline CDR1 and CDR2 sequences are SGHRS and YFSETQ. There are 14 residues in the CDR3. The V and J ends lost 2 bases and 1 base respectively, with 9 bases between them. CDR3 amino acids: CASSLTQTQETQYF. In DNA, the CDR3 is TGCGCCAGCAGCTTAACACAAACCCAAGAGACCCAGTACTTC.

The V call is TRBV6-1, the J call TRBJ1-3, with 8 bases identical to TRBD1. Unmatched junction bases numbered 6, after V lost 7 bases and J lost 4 bases. CDR3 length: 14 residues. The germline V gene encodes CDR1 MNHNS and CDR2 SASEGT. The CDR3 spells CASTSGGAGNTIYF. CDR3 in DNA: TGTGCCAGCACCTCAGGGGGCGCGGGAAACACCATATATTTT.

Turning to this clone: In the same sample, other DNA sequences code for this CDR3. J is TRBJ1-2 and V is TRBV11-2; 9 nucleotides agree with TRBD1. This CDR3 is built from 15 residues. CDR1 and CDR2 (germline): SGHAT, FQNNGV. Losses at the gene ends were 5 bases for V and 2 bases for J; bases not matched to a gene: 6. Written as DNA, the CDR3 is TGTGCCAGCAGCCCAGGGACAGGGAGCAACTATGGCTACACCTTC. It yields the protein CASSPGTGSNYGYTF.

This sequence joins TRBV7-2 and TRBJ2-3; D is possibly TRBD2 (6 bases). The V gene's germline CDR1 is SGHTA and CDR2 FQGNSA. With 5 bases removed from V and 4 bases from J, the gap between germline ends came to 19 bases. The CDR3 covers 16 residues. As DNA, the CDR3 is TGTGCCAGCAGCCCGAGGACTGGGACTCCTCCAGATACGCAGTATTTT. Translation gives CASSPRTGTPPDTQYF.

The chain links TRBV5-1 to TRBJ2-7; D uncertain. The length of the CDR3 is 13 residues. CDR1 SGHRS and CDR2 YFSETQ come from the germline V gene. V was clipped by 0 bases and J by 5 bases, with 9 bases between them. The CDR3 protein is CASSLATKNEQYF. The CDR3 coding sequence is TGCGCCAGCAGCTTGGCAACGAAAAACGAGCAGTACTTC.

J is TRBJ2-2 and V is TRBV5-1; D unclear. CDR1 is SGHRS and CDR2 is YFSETQ in the germline V gene. The CDR3 loop spans 13 amino acids. Trimming took 5 bases from V and 3 from J, leaving 8 bases between them. The CDR3 coding sequence is TGCGCCAGCAGTGAAAGGTACACCGGGGAGCTGTTTTTT. This codes for CASSERYTGELFF.

J is TRBJ2-7 and V is TRBV5-4; D may be TRBD1 or TRBD2 (7 bases each). V was pared by 0 bases and J by 0 bases, with 16 bases between. Germline CDR1 is SGHNT and CDR2 is YYREEE (reference sequence). This CDR3 is 17 amino acids long. The CDR3 region has the DNA TGTGCCAGCAGCTTGGGAGGGAGGGGGCTGACCTCCTACGAGCAGTACTTC. Protein product: CASSLGGRGLTSYEQYF.

The chain carries TRBV27 and TRBJ1-3, with 7 bases matching TRBD1. The ends lost 6 bases at V and 3 bases at J; junction bases unmatched: 5. Germline lookup yields CDR1 MNHEY and CDR2 SMNVEV (reference sequence). This CDR3 comprises 14 residues. DNA of the CDR3: TGTGCCAGCAGCCGGACAGGTGTTGGAAACACCATATATTTT. Residues: CASSRTGVGNTIYF.

The gene calls are TRBV10-3 and TRBJ2-3; D is unclear. Germline V CDR1 and CDR2: ENHRY, SYGVKD. The CDR3 runs to 15 residues. V was shortened by 8 bases and J by 0 bases, with 15 bases between the two germline ends. The CDR3 loop is CAIVLNLSSTDTQYF. The CDR3 DNA follows: TGTGCCATCGTTCTTAACCTGTCTAGCACAGATACGCAGTATTTT.

V usage is TRBV4-1 and J usage is TRBJ2-3; 7 bases agree with TRBD2. Losses at the gene ends were 3 bases for V and 4 bases for J; bases not matched to a gene: 10. Germline V CDR1 and CDR2: MGHRA, YSYEKL. This CDR3 is built from 16 residues. The CDR3 sequence is CASSHSGAGVSDTQYF. CDR3 coding DNA: TGCGCCAGCAGCCACTCCGGGGCGGGAGTGTCAGATACGCAGTATTTT.

This chain links TRBV5-1 with TRBJ2-5; the match to TRBD1 covers 9 bases. Trimming took 0 bases from V and 5 from J; bases not matched to a gene: 5. The CDR3 is 15 amino acids. Germline V CDR1 and CDR2: SGHRS, YFSETQ. CDR3 in amino acids: CASSLDGDREETQYF. Written as DNA, the CDR3 is TGCGCCAGCAGCTTGGATGGGGACAGGGAGGAGACCCAGTACTTC.

The chain links TRBV5-4 to TRBJ2-2, with D perhaps TRBD2 (6 bases). CDR1 SGHNT and CDR2 YYREEE come from the germline V gene (reference sequence). V was trimmed by 6 bases and J by 0 bases, leaving 12 bases between them. The length of the CDR3 is 15 residues. This CDR3 reads CASTLGEANTGELFF. The CDR3 DNA is TGTGCCAGCACCCTAGGGGAGGCGAACACCGGGGAGCTGTTTTTT.

The rearrangement joins TRBV7-2 to TRBJ2-5; TRBD2 might be the D (6 bases). V lost 3 bases and J lost 5, with 16 bases in between. The CDR3 is 15 amino acids. The germline V gene has CDR1 SGHTA and CDR2 FQGNSA. In nucleotides, the CDR3 is TGTGCCAGCAGCTTCTCGGGGGTACGGGGGGAGACCCAGTACTTC. As protein: CASSFSGVRGETQYF.

The chain links TRBV2 to TRBJ2-3; 11 bases match TRBD2. CDR1 and CDR2 from the germline V gene are SNHLY and FYNNEI. J was trimmed by 5 bases and V by 6 bases; bases with no gene match: 1. This CDR3 region has 13 residues. The CDR3 here is CASRTSGVDTQYF. CDR3 coding DNA: TGTGCCAGCAGGACTAGCGGGGTAGATACGCAGTATTTT. Together with reference TRBV2 and TRBJ2-3, the CDR3 gives the full variable domain: EPEVTQTPSHQVTQMGQEVILRCVPISNHLYFYWYRQILGQKVEFLVSFYNNEISEKSEIFDDQFSVERPDGSNFTLKIRSTKLEDSAMYFCASRTSGVDTQYFGPGTRLTVL.

The rearrangement joins TRBV7-8 to TRBJ2-6; 12 bases fit TRBD2. The CDR3 runs 17 residues. Per the germline V gene, CDR1 is SGHVS and CDR2 is FQNEAQ. V shed 5 bases and J 1 base; nucleotides not matched to a gene: 3. CDR3 DNA: TGTGCCAGCAGCCCGGGGACTAGCGGGTCTGGGGCCAACGTCCTGACTTTC. It codes for CASSPGTSGSGANVLTF.

This sequence joins TRBV11-2 and TRBJ1-4; a weak D match, TRBD1 (5 bases). V lost 3 bases to trimming and J lost 8 bases, with 16 bases between them. Germline V lookup: CDR1 SGHAT, CDR2 FQNNGV. The CDR3 loop spans 15 amino acids. CDR3 bases: TGTGCCAGCAGCTTTGTCCAGGGCAGTTCAGAAAAACTGTTTTTT. Amino acid sequence: CASSFVQGSSEKLFF.

The chain employs TRBV10-3 and TRBJ1-3; the D is unclear. The germline CDR1 and CDR2 sequences are ENHRY and SYGVKD. V gave up 10 bases and J gave up 6 bases, with 13 bases separating them. This CDR3 spans 12 amino acids. CDR3 nucleotide sequence: TGTGCCACCAGGTGGGCGGAAAACACCATATATTTT. The encoded protein is CATRWAENTIYF.

The chain employs TRBV9 and TRBJ2-3; D uncertain. Trimming took off 0 bases at V and 4 bases at J, with 9 bases between the two ends. The germline gives CDR1 SGDLS, CDR2 YYNGEE. The CDR3 is 14 amino acids. The CDR3, as DNA: TGTGCCAGCAGCGTAGGGGCTTTTTCAGATACGCAGTATTTT. It is translated as CASSVGAFSDTQYF. Complete variable domain (other parts from reference TRBV9 and TRBJ2-3): DSGVTQTPKHLITATGQRVTLRCSPRSGDLSVYWYQQSLDQGLQFLIQYYNGEERAKGNILERFSAQQFPDLHSELNLSSLELGDSALYFCASSVGAFSDTQYFGPGTRLTVL.

The V and J genes are TRBV7-8 and TRBJ2-7; possibly TRBD1 for D (5 bases). Germline V gene data show CDR1 as SGHVS and CDR2 as FQNEAQ. This CDR3 is built from 14 residues. The V end lost 7 bases, the J end lost 1 base, and 14 bases lay between the germline ends. The CDR3 region has the DNA TGTGCCAGCACCGCAGGGATTTTGTCCTACGAGCAGTACTTC. It translates to CASTAGILSYEQYF.

The CDR3 coding sequence is TGTGCCATCAGTTCGGACAGTAGGTACACTGAAGCTTTCTTT. Protein: CAISSDSRYTEAFF. The J gene is TRBJ1-1, the V gene TRBV10-3; D might be TRBD1 (6 bases). V lost 5 bases, J lost 3 bases, and 13 bases lay in between. Germline CDR1 reads ENHRY; CDR2 reads SYGVKD. The CDR3 has 14 residues.

The chain joins TRBV6-4 to TRBJ1-2; TRBD1 aligns across 8 bases. V lost 0 bases and J lost 7; bases outside the gene matches: 10. Germline values: CDR1 MRHNA, CDR2 SNTAGT. This CDR3 has 16 amino acids. In nucleotides, the CDR3 is TGTGCCAGCAGTGACTCGGCGACAGGGGCTGACGGTGGCTACACCTTC. Amino acids: CASSDSATGADGGYTF.

V is TRBV9 and J is TRBJ1-5; 7 bases fit TRBD1. The germline CDR1 and CDR2 sequences are SGDLS and YYNGEE. CDR3 size: 14 residues. Unmatched junction bases numbered 8, after V lost 3 bases and J lost 8 bases. The CDR3 region has the DNA TGTGCCAGCAGCGCTGACAGGGTTTACGAGCCCCAGCATTTT. Amino acid sequence: CASSADRVYEPQHF.

The V call is TRBV4-1, the J call TRBJ2-1, with a weak D call TRBD1 (6 bases). The germline gives CDR1 MGHRA, CDR2 YSYEKL. Deletions cut 2 bases from V and 7 bases from J, with 9 bases between. The CDR3 is 13 residues long. CDR3 in DNA: TGCGCCAGCAGCCAATCAGGGGTTAATGAGCAGTTCTTC. Its translation: CASSQSGVNEQFF.

The V gene is TRBV5-1, the J gene TRBJ2-7, with TRBD1 as a possible D gene (7 bases). V dropped 4 bases and J dropped 6 bases, with 20 bases sitting between them. The CDR3 has 15 amino acids. Germline CDR1 SGHRS, CDR2 YFSETQ. The CDR3 region has the DNA TGCGCCAGCAGCCAGGGGGTCAGCCGTAGCGGCGAGCAGTACTTC. Its translation is CASSQGVSRSGEQYF.